Below are 23 T cell receptor beta chains sequenced from a single sample in a study of blood T cell repertoires in COVID-19. Profiled with immunoSEQ multiplex PCR; TCRdb holds only in-frame clones, not every one. Among about 140,000 clones listed, 88% were seen once. Material: peripheral blood. The receptors here all came from a woman aged 45-65 years with acute or convalescent COVID-19.

The chain is built from TRBV28 and TRBJ2-7; TRBD2 matches at 10 bases. Germline CDR1 and CDR2: MDHEN and SYDVKM. The trim removed 10 bases at V and 4 bases at J, leaving 13 bases unmatched. The CDR3 has 15 amino acids. CDR3 sequence: CATERGGISEYEQYF. CDR3 DNA sequence: TGTGCCACTGAGCGGGGGGGTATCTCGGAATACGAGCAGTACTTC.

The chain couples TRBV29-1 to TRBJ2-3, with D tentatively TRBD1 (5 bases). The CDR3 extends over 12 amino acids. CDR1 and CDR2 (germline): SQVTM, ANQGSEA. Trimming took 8 bases from V and 3 from J, leaving 12 bases between them. The CDR3 reads CSSDPGTDTQYF. The CDR3 DNA is TGCAGCTCTGACCCAGGGACAGATACGCAGTATTTT.

The gene calls are TRBV5-6 and TRBJ1-4; TRBD1 might be the D (5 bases). Trimming stripped 3 bases from V and 5 bases from J, with 11 bases between. The CDR3 has 14 residues. Germline-derived CDR1 and CDR2 are SGHDT and YYEEEE. Written as DNA, the CDR3 is TGTGCCAGCAGCTGGGAGCGGGGGAATGAAAAACTGTTTTTT. Amino acid sequence: CASSWERGNEKLFF.

This clone was counted a single time. The chain joins TRBV15 to TRBJ1-4, with D perhaps matching TRBD1 (6 bases). Trimming took 0 bases from V and 8 from J, leaving 13 bases between them. This CDR3 is 15 amino acids long. From germline, CDR1 is LNHNV and CDR2 YYDKDF (reference sequence). CDR3 sequence: CATSRDAGVGEKLFF. The CDR3 DNA is TGTGCCACCAGCAGAGACGCAGGGGTAGGAGAAAAACTGTTTTTT.

The rearrangement joins TRBV3-1 (or the pseudogene TRBV3-2) to TRBJ1-2; TRBD1 matches at 10 bases. The ends lost 4 bases at V and 8 bases at J; junction bases unmatched: 16. The CDR3 loop spans 17 amino acids. Germline values: CDR1 LGHDT, CDR2 YNNKEL (reference sequence). The CDR3, as DNA: TGTGCCAGCAGCCTCAGACAGGGGGCTAGGTGGGATTTGGGCTACACCTTC. Protein sequence: CASSLRQGARWDLGYTF.

The V call is TRBV7-3, the J call TRBJ1-1, with D possibly being TRBD1 (6 bases). Looked up from germline, CDR1 is SGHTA and CDR2 is FQGTGA. The CDR3 runs to 14 residues. The V gene lost 2 bases and the J gene lost 4 bases, with 11 bases spanning the gap. The CDR3 sequence is CASSLSGQSTEAFF. CDR3 coding DNA: TGTGCCAGCAGCTTATCCGGACAGTCCACTGAAGCTTTCTTT.

The rearrangement uses TRBV11-2 and TRBJ1-4; D is undetermined. There are 14 residues in the CDR3. The V gene's germline CDR1 is SGHAT and CDR2 FQNNGV. V lost 1 base and J lost 3, with 6 bases in between. The CDR3 DNA follows: TGTGCCAGCAGCTTAGTATATCCTAATGAAAAACTGTTTTTT. Its translation: CASSLVYPNEKLFF.

The chain has TRBV12-5 and TRBJ2-5; weak D call: TRBD1 (5 bases). CDR3 length: 13 amino acids. V lost 5 bases and J 3 bases, leaving 10 bases between the germline ends. Germline V gene data show CDR1 as LGHNT and CDR2 as FRNRAP. The CDR3 here is CASGDSDEETQYF. The CDR3 DNA follows: TGTGCTAGTGGTGACAGCGACGAAGAGACCCAGTACTTC.

V is TRBV5-1 and J is TRBJ1-6; D remains ambiguous. Germline V lookup: CDR1 SGHRS, CDR2 YFSETQ. The CDR3 consists of 13 residues. The germline V and J ends were trimmed by 0 bases and 7 bases, with 5 bases remaining between them. CDR3 loop: CASSLEQNSPLHF. The CDR3 region has the DNA TGCGCCAGCAGCTTGGAACAGAATTCACCCCTCCACTTT.

This clone was seen only once. The rearrangement uses TRBV6-5 and TRBJ1-1, with TRBD1 as a possible D gene (5 bases). The germline CDR1 and CDR2 sequences are MNHEY and SVGAGI. The CDR3 is made up of 13 amino acids. Trimming took off 6 bases at V and 8 bases at J, with 16 bases between the two ends. This CDR3 is CASRTDKATEAFF. As DNA, the CDR3 is TGTGCCAGCAGAACGGACAAGGCCACAGAAGCTTTCTTT.

The V call is TRBV4-1, the J call TRBJ2-2; perhaps TRBD1 as D (6 bases). This CDR3 has 18 amino acids. V was shortened by 6 bases and J by 3 bases, with 23 bases between the two germline ends. The V gene's germline CDR1 is MGHRA and CDR2 YSYEKL. The CDR3 nucleotides read TGCGCCAGCAGTCCGGAAGGACAGCCAAATTATTACACCGGGGAGCTGTTTTTT. It is translated as CASSPEGQPNYYTGELFF.

The V and J genes are TRBV3-1 (or the pseudogene TRBV3-2) and TRBJ2-7, with 7 bases matching TRBD1. V lost 4 bases to trimming and J lost 3 bases; unmatched junction nucleotides: 3. The CDR3 is 13 amino acids. Germline CDR1 and CDR2: LGHDT and YNNKEL (reference sequence). CDR3 loop: CASSRGTVYEQYF. The CDR3 nucleotides read TGTGCCAGCAGCCGGGGGACAGTCTACGAGCAGTACTTC.

The chain has TRBV7-9 and TRBJ2-5, with a tentative D call TRBD2 (6 bases). Trimming took 6 bases from V and 9 from J, leaving 11 bases between them. Germline V lookup: CDR1 SEHNR, CDR2 FQNEAQ (reference sequence). The CDR3 totals 11 residues. The CDR3 region is CASSSGLPQYF. Here the CDR3 DNA reads TGTGCCAGCAGTTCGGGACTGCCCCAGTACTTC.

The V and J genes are TRBV28 and TRBJ1-1; TRBD1 matches 9 bases. Germline loops: CDR1 MDHEN, CDR2 SYDVKM. The CDR3 runs to 14 residues. V was pared by 5 bases and J by 5 bases, with 6 bases of the junction left unmatched. The CDR3 loop is CASSTGTGFTEAFF. CDR3 bases: TGTGCCAGCAGTACCGGGACAGGGTTTACTGAAGCTTTCTTT.

The chain combines TRBV28 with TRBJ2-7; the match to TRBD1 covers 10 bases. Trimming removed 7 bases from V and 3 bases from J; junction bases left unmatched: 6. The CDR3 covers 14 residues. The germline gives CDR1 MDHEN, CDR2 SYDVKM. This CDR3 reads CASIPGQGYYEQYF. CDR3 nucleotides: TGTGCCAGCATCCCGGGACAGGGGTACTACGAGCAGTACTTC.

This clone was seen once. The chain carries TRBV21-1 and TRBJ1-2. TRBV21-1 is a documented pseudogene. The CDR3 spans 18 residues. CDR3 sequence (DNA): TGTGCCAGCAGCAAAAACCGATCAGACGGCCGGGGGAACTATGGCTACACCTTC. Its protein product is CASSKNRSDGRGNYGYTF.

This clone has a handful of counts. CDR3 DNA sequence: TGTGCCAGCAGTTACTCTACTGACACTCTCTATGGCTACACCTTC. This translates into CASSYSTDTLYGYTF. V gene TRBV6-5 combines with J gene TRBJ1-2; D is unclear. V gave up 0 bases and J gave up 4 bases, with 12 bases separating them. This CDR3 is built from 15 residues. Germline CDR1 is MNHEY and CDR2 is SVGAGI.

V is TRBV5-1 and J is TRBJ1-1; TRBD1 matches 8 bases. V lost 3 bases, J lost 5 bases, and 6 bases stayed unmatched. Per the germline V gene, CDR1 is SGHRS and CDR2 is YFSETQ. There are 14 residues in the CDR3. The CDR3 DNA follows: TGCGCCAGCAGCTCCACAGGGGGGGGGACTGAAGCTTTCTTT. Protein sequence: CASSSTGGGTEAFF.

This clone was observed once. J is TRBJ1-3 and V is TRBV30, with D perhaps TRBD1 (5 bases). The germline V gene has CDR1 GTSNPN and CDR2 SVGIG (reference sequence). The CDR3 totals 13 residues. Trimming stripped 4 bases from V and 2 bases from J, with 9 bases between. In DNA, the CDR3 is TGTGCCTGGACCCAGGGTGCTGGAAACACCATATATTTT. Its protein is CAWTQGAGNTIYF. Full variable domain (rest looked up from reference TRBV30 and TRBJ1-3): SQTIHQWPATLVQPVGSPLSLECTVEGTSNPNLYWYRQAAGRGLQLLFYSVGIGQISSEVPQNLSASRPQDRQFILSSKKLLLSDSGFYLCAWTQGAGNTIYFGEGSWLTVV.

The chain carries TRBV5-4 and TRBJ1-5; TRBD1 might be the D (5 bases). The germline V gene encodes CDR1 SGHNT and CDR2 YYREEE (reference sequence). The germline V and J ends were trimmed by 0 bases and 5 bases, with 12 bases remaining between them. There are 15 residues in the CDR3. The CDR3 region is CASSLDQGGDQPQHF. Written as DNA, the CDR3 is TGTGCCAGCAGCTTGGATCAGGGTGGTGATCAGCCCCAGCATTTT.

The chain carries TRBV5-1 and TRBJ1-6; 12 bases are a match to TRBD1. The CDR3 contains 19 residues. Germline-derived CDR1 and CDR2 are SGHRS and YFSETQ. V dropped 3 bases and J dropped 1; count of bases not matched to a gene: 8. Here the CDR3 DNA reads TGCGCCAGCAGCTCGCCTCCGGGACAGGGGGCTTCCTATAATTCACCCCTCCACTTT. This codes for CASSSPPGQGASYNSPLHF.

This clone was counted at least ten times. The chain recombines TRBV7-2 with TRBJ2-5, with a possible D match to TRBD1 (5 bases). CDR3 length equals 17 residues. Germline V gene data show CDR1 as SGHTA and CDR2 as FQGNSA. V lost 3 bases to trimming and J lost 2 bases, with 19 bases between them. The CDR3 is CASSFAPPGRAQETQYF. CDR3 coding DNA: TGTGCCAGCAGCTTCGCACCCCCCGGCAGGGCGCAAGAGACCCAGTACTTC.

V and J are TRBV27 and TRBJ1-1, with TRBD1 identical over 7 bases. Germline loops: CDR1 MNHEY, CDR2 SMNVEV (reference sequence). After removal of 2 bases from V and 2 bases from J, the junction contained 2 bases not matched to a gene. The CDR3 spans 14 residues. CDR3: CASSLGTVNTEAFF. In DNA, the CDR3 is TGTGCCAGCAGTTTAGGGACAGTTAACACTGAAGCTTTCTTT.